These 11 T cell receptor beta chains were sequenced from one sample in a study of blood T cell repertoires in COVID-19. The protocol was immunoSEQ multiplex PCR, while the TCRdb copy is restricted to in-frame clones and leaves out a portion. This table has some 330,000 clones, 83% appearing once. The sample consisted of PBMCs or T cells enriched from blood (not recorded which). The receptors derive from a woman between 50 and 59 years old who had recovered from COVID-19.

This clone has a handful of counts. V and J are TRBV10-3 and TRBJ2-1; the match to TRBD2 covers 10 bases. This CDR3 comprises 16 residues. Germline CDR1 is ENHRY and CDR2 is SYGVKD. J was trimmed by 6 bases and V by 10 bases; bases with no gene match: 15. The CDR3 DNA reads as TGTGCCACCCTGGGAGCGGGAGGGCCTTTTGGCAATGAGCAGTTCTTC. Protein: CATLGAGGPFGNEQFF.

The chain uses TRBV7-2 and TRBJ2-7, with 7 bases that match TRBD2. Trimming at V came to 3 bases and at J to 2 bases, leaving 10 bases not matched to a gene. From germline, CDR1 is SGHTA and CDR2 FQGNSA. CDR3 length equals 16 residues. CDR3 residues: CASSFGQSGNPYEQYF. DNA for the CDR3: TGTGCCAGCAGCTTCGGCCAGAGCGGGAATCCCTACGAGCAGTACTTC.

The V and J genes are TRBV4-2 and TRBJ1-2; TRBD1 matches at 10 bases. This CDR3 comprises 14 residues. After removal of 1 base from V and 12 bases from J, the junction contained 8 bases not matched to a gene. Germline loops: CDR1 LGHNA, CDR2 YNFKEQ. The CDR3 DNA reads TGTGCCAGCAGCCAAGTGCAGACAGGGGGCGAAAACACCTTC. Protein product: CASSQVQTGGENTF.

This chain links TRBV28 with TRBJ2-4, with 7 positions matching TRBD2. CDR1 is MDHEN, CDR2 SYDVKM, per germline. V was pared by 6 bases and J by 5 bases, with 7 bases of the junction left unmatched. There are 14 residues in the CDR3. The CDR3 reads CASSSREFQNIQYF. As DNA, the CDR3 is TGTGCCAGCAGCTCGCGGGAGTTCCAAAACATTCAGTACTTC.

CDR3 loop: CASSESGGSTYNEQFF. The CDR3 region has the DNA TGTGCCAGCAGTGAATCGGGGGGGAGTACCTACAATGAGCAGTTCTTC. The chain combines TRBV2 with TRBJ2-1; TRBD2 matches 8 bases. This CDR3 is built from 16 residues. Germline CDR1 SNHLY, CDR2 FYNNEI. J lost 2 bases, V lost 2 bases, and 5 bases had no gene match.

This clone was counted a single time. CDR3 amino acids: CASSLGKTNYEQYF. In nucleotides, the CDR3 is TGTGCCAGCAGTTTAGGAAAGACAAATTACGAGCAGTACTTC. The V call is TRBV6-5, the J call TRBJ2-7; D is unclear. In germline, CDR1 is MNHEY, CDR2 SVGAGI. Between the trimmed V and J ends, which lost 4 bases and 4 bases, there was a span of 14 bases. The CDR3 covers 14 residues.

CDR3 loop: CASSLEVGGGKITEAFF. In DNA, the CDR3 is TGCGCCAGCAGCTTGGAGGTCGGGGGTGGGAAGATCACTGAAGCTTTCTTT. V gene TRBV5-1 combines with J gene TRBJ1-1; possibly TRBD1 for D (5 bases). CDR3 length equals 17 residues. Trimming took 0 bases from V and 4 from J, leaving 19 bases between them. Germline CDR1 reads SGHRS; CDR2 reads YFSETQ.

J is TRBJ2-7 and V is TRBV21-1; the table gives TRBD2 as D, unverified against the DNA. TRBV21-1 is an annotated pseudogene. The CDR3 spans 17 residues. CDR3 protein: CASSKVRRARVGGEQYF. The CDR3 DNA reads as TGTGCCAGCAGCAAAGTTCGCAGAGCCCGAGTAGGAGGAGAGCAGTACTTC.

V is TRBV2 and J is TRBJ1-3; TRBD1 aligns across 8 bases. This CDR3 comprises 16 residues. J gave up 2 bases and V 6 bases, and 9 bases lay outside the gene matches. The germline CDR1 and CDR2 sequences are SNHLY and FYNNEI. The DNA of the CDR3 is TGTGCCAGCAGCGCCCGACGGACAGGGACTGGAAACACCATATATTTT. Translated: CASSARRTGTGNTIYF.

The CDR3 sequence is CASSVEDESGYTDTQYF. CDR3 nucleotide sequence: TGTGCCAGCAGCGTAGAGGATGAGAGCGGCTACACAGATACGCAGTATTTT. This chain uses TRBV9 with TRBJ2-3, with TRBD2 as a possible D gene (5 bases). Germline values: CDR1 SGDLS, CDR2 YYNGEE. V lost 0 bases and J 2 bases, leaving 16 bases between the germline ends. The CDR3 sequence is 17 residues long.

The chain uses TRBV6-2 or TRBV6-3 and TRBJ1-1, with 7 bases matching TRBD1. The CDR3 sequence is 16 residues long. Germline lookup yields CDR1 MNHEY and CDR2 SVGEGT. The V and J ends lost 6 bases and 4 bases, in that order; junction bases with no gene match: 14. This chain's CDR3 is CASSRPPGTAATEAFF. CDR3 nucleotides: TGTGCCAGCAGCCGACCACCCGGGACAGCCGCCACTGAAGCTTTCTTT.